Presented here are 9 T cell receptor beta chains from one specimen sequenced in a study of blood T cell repertoires in COVID-19. Generated by immunoSEQ multiplex PCR, the TCRdb table keeps only in-frame clones and is missing some. The top ten clones hold approximately 4.5% of a sample with about 140,000 clones, 76% of them seen once. Input material: peripheral blood. The receptors were gathered from a woman older than 75 with active or convalescent COVID-19.

The chain couples TRBV24-1 to TRBJ2-7, with D perhaps TRBD2 (5 bases). The V gene lost 6 bases and the J gene lost 3 bases, with 5 bases spanning the gap. Germline V gene sequence: CDR1 KGHDR, CDR2 SFDVKD. This CDR3 is 11 amino acids long. As DNA, the CDR3 is TGTGCCACCAGTAGCGGCTACGAGCAGTACTTC. It encodes CATSSGYEQYF.

The rearrangement uses TRBV7-2 and TRBJ1-2, with D perhaps matching TRBD1 (5 bases). Trimming took off 3 bases at V and 8 bases at J, with 13 bases between the two ends. From germline, CDR1 is SGHTA and CDR2 FQGNSA. This CDR3 is 13 amino acids long. The DNA for the CDR3 is TGTGCCAGCAGCTTGGAGGGGTACGGGGGCTACACCTTC. Translating it yields CASSLEGYGGYTF.

V usage is TRBV18 and J usage is TRBJ2-7, with TRBD1 matching over 7 bases. Germline V lookup: CDR1 KGHSH, CDR2 LQKENI. V lost 0 bases and J lost 5; bases outside the gene matches: 10. This CDR3 is built from 16 residues. CDR3 sequence: CASSPPAGGPRNEQYF. DNA of the CDR3: TGTGCCAGCTCACCACCGGCAGGGGGTCCGAGAAACGAGCAGTACTTC. Full variable domain (remainder filled in from reference TRBV18 and TRBJ2-7): NAGVMQNPRHLVRRRGQEARLRCSPMKGHSHVYWYRQLPEEGLKFMVYLQKENIIDESGMPKERFSAEFPKEGPSILRIQQVVRGDSAAYFCASSPPAGGPRNEQYFGPGTRLTVT.

The chain is built from TRBV11-2 and TRBJ1-6; 10 bases agree with TRBD1. V shed 1 base and J 8 bases; nucleotides not matched to a gene: 11. Germline V lookup: CDR1 SGHAT, CDR2 FQNNGV. The length of the CDR3 is 18 residues. CDR3 loop: CASSLVIPAGTGDSPLHF. The CDR3 DNA follows: TGTGCCAGCAGCTTAGTTATTCCCGCCGGGACAGGGGATTCACCCCTCCACTTT.

The V and J genes are TRBV9 and TRBJ1-4; D perhaps matches TRBD1 (5 bases). The germline gives CDR1 SGDLS, CDR2 YYNGEE. This CDR3 comprises 15 residues. V lost 2 bases and J 5 bases, leaving 13 bases between the germline ends. The CDR3, as DNA: TGTGCCAGCAGCGTCAGGGTCGGCCAGAATGAAAAACTGTTTTTT. This translates into CASSVRVGQNEKLFF.

The V call is TRBV5-5, the J call TRBJ2-2, with D possibly being TRBD2 (6 bases). This CDR3 region has 15 residues. V was trimmed by 5 bases and J by 5 bases, leaving 16 bases between them. Germline CDR1 and CDR2: SGHKS and YYEKEE (reference sequence). This CDR3 reads CASRVRDGGTGELFF. In nucleotides, the CDR3 is TGTGCCAGCAGGGTGAGGGATGGAGGGACCGGGGAGCTGTTTTTT.

In its sample, this clone was seen once. One junction end does not reproduce the germline sequence, and a read error may be involved. This chain uses TRBV7-9 with TRBJ2-2; no clear D gene. The CDR3 runs 15 residues. In germline, CDR1 is SEHNR, CDR2 FQNEAQ (reference sequence). CDR3 sequence: CASGFLGRNTGELFF. The CDR3 nucleotides read TGTGCCAGCGGCTTTTTGGGCAGAAACACCGGGGAGCTGTTTTTT.

This clone was observed a single time. The chain recombines TRBV2 with TRBJ1-1; 7 bases fit TRBD1. Germline CDR1 and CDR2: SNHLY and FYNNEI. V trimming: 6 bases; J trimming: 8 bases; junction bases outside the gene matches: 9. The length of the CDR3 is 13 residues. CDR3 DNA: TGTGCCAGCAGCGAGATCAGGGGGGCAGAAGCTTTCTTT. Protein product: CASSEIRGAEAFF.

This chain connects TRBV24-1 to TRBJ2-1; the match to TRBD2 covers 15 bases. With V trimmed by 7 bases and J by 12 bases, 3 bases remained unmatched. The CDR3 runs 13 residues. The germline V gene encodes CDR1 KGHDR and CDR2 SFDVKD. CDR3 amino acids: CATRGTSGGSQFF. The CDR3 DNA follows: TGTGCCACCAGAGGGACTAGCGGGGGGTCGCAGTTCTTC.